These 32 T cell receptor beta chains share one sample of origin, sequenced in a study of blood T cell repertoires in COVID-19. Profiled with immunoSEQ multiplex PCR; TCRdb holds only in-frame clones, not every one. The profile shows some 220,000 clones, 75% to 90% of them singletons. Sequencing used PBMCs or T cells enriched from blood (not recorded which). Every receptor here comes from a woman between 18 and 30 years old in a cohort exposed to, infected with or recovered from COVID-19 (not recorded which).

The chain is built from TRBV3-1 (or the pseudogene TRBV3-2) and TRBJ1-5; D may be TRBD1 (6 bases). The germline V gene encodes CDR1 LGHDT and CDR2 YNNKEL (reference sequence). The germline V and J ends were trimmed by 0 bases and 7 bases, with 10 bases remaining between them. The CDR3 extends over 14 amino acids. This CDR3 reads CASSQDAQGQPQHF. The CDR3 DNA sequence: TGTGCCAGCAGCCAAGATGCCCAGGGGCAGCCCCAGCATTTT.

V and J are TRBV4-1 and TRBJ1-2, with D possibly TRBD1 on 6 matching bases. The V end lost 0 bases, the J end lost 3 bases, and 11 bases lay between the germline ends. The CDR3 spans 15 residues. Germline V gene data show CDR1 as MGHRA and CDR2 as YSYEKL. The CDR3 is CASSQDGRGDYGYTF. CDR3 nucleotides: TGCGCCAGCAGCCAAGATGGCAGGGGCGACTATGGCTACACCTTC.

The gene calls are TRBV19 and TRBJ2-1; 7 bases map to TRBD1. This CDR3 is 15 amino acids long. Germline assignment: CDR1 LNHDA and CDR2 SQIVND (reference sequence). The V and J ends lost 5 bases and 4 bases, in that order; junction bases with no gene match: 8. Written as DNA, the CDR3 is TGTGCCAGTAGTGCGGCCCAGGGGGAGTACAATGAGCAGTTCTTC. Translating gives CASSAAQGEYNEQFF.

In its sample, this clone was seen once. The gene calls are TRBV18 and TRBJ1-2, with D perhaps TRBD1 (5 bases). CDR3 length: 17 amino acids. V was shortened by 3 bases and J by 3 bases, with 20 bases between the two germline ends. In germline, CDR1 is KGHSH, CDR2 LQKENI. The CDR3 loop is CASSPTGHGEGDYGYTF. DNA of the CDR3: TGTGCCAGCTCACCGACCGGACATGGGGAGGGAGACTATGGCTACACCTTC.

The chain links TRBV7-2 to TRBJ2-1, with TRBD2 as a possible D gene (6 bases). The CDR3 consists of 15 residues. V was clipped by 1 base and J by 5 bases, with 12 bases between them. Germline lookup yields CDR1 SGHTA and CDR2 FQGNSA. This CDR3 reads CASSLGSGANNEQFF. The CDR3 DNA is TGTGCCAGCAGCTTAGGTTCGGGAGCCAACAATGAGCAGTTCTTC. Full variable domain (remainder filled in from reference TRBV7-2 and TRBJ2-1): GAGVSQSPSNKVTEKGKDVELRCDPISGHTALYWYRQSLGQGLEFLIYFQGNSAPDKSGLPSDRFSAERTGGSVSTLTIQRTQQEDSAVYLCASSLGSGANNEQFFGPGTRLTVL.

This clone was seen only once. The chain joins TRBV3-1 (or the pseudogene TRBV3-2) to TRBJ2-7, with D possibly TRBD2 on 6 matching bases. The V end lost 6 bases, the J end lost 2 bases, and 14 bases lay between the germline ends. This CDR3 spans 14 amino acids. CDR1 LGHDT and CDR2 YNNKEL come from the germline V gene (reference sequence). CDR3: CASSQGLAPYEQYF. The CDR3 nucleotides are TGTGCCAGCAGTCAGGGACTCGCGCCCTACGAGCAGTACTTC.

The V call is TRBV12-3 or TRBV12-4, the J call TRBJ2-4, with a tentative D call TRBD1 (6 bases). V was cut by 3 bases and J by 10 bases, with 10 bases left in between. The length of the CDR3 is 12 residues. In DNA, the CDR3 is TGTGCCAGCAGTTTGGACAGTAATATTCAGTACTTC. The encoded protein is CASSLDSNIQYF.

The gene calls are TRBV20-1 and TRBJ2-2, with D possibly being TRBD1 (6 bases). This CDR3 region has 15 residues. Germline V gives CDR1 DFQATT, CDR2 SNEGSKA (reference sequence). V was pared by 3 bases and J by 7 bases, with 18 bases between. As DNA, the CDR3 is TGCAGTGCTAGTCCTCATCAACAGGGTGGCGGGGAGCTGTTTTTT. It encodes CSASPHQQGGGELFF.

DNA for the CDR3: TGCGCCAGCAGCTATACAGGGGGAGTAATGGACACCATATATTTT. Encoded protein: CASSYTGGVMDTIYF. The chain joins TRBV5-1 to TRBJ1-3; 8 bases align to TRBD1. V was clipped by 3 bases and J by 8 bases; unmatched bases: 10. This CDR3 contains 15 residues. CDR1 is SGHRS and CDR2 is YFSETQ in the germline V gene.

A single count supports this clone. The chain joins TRBV27 to TRBJ2-7; 7 positions match TRBD1. J gave up 2 bases and V 3 bases, and 4 bases lay outside the gene matches. The CDR3 runs 14 residues. Germline loops: CDR1 MNHEY, CDR2 SMNVEV (reference sequence). In nucleotides, the CDR3 is TGTGCCAGCAGTTTGGCGACAGGGACCTACGAGCAGTACTTC. Its translation is CASSLATGTYEQYF.

The chain links TRBV7-2 to TRBJ1-2; 10 bases line up with TRBD1. Trimming removed 7 bases from V and 7 bases from J; junction bases left unmatched: 9. CDR1 is SGHTA and CDR2 is FQGNSA in the germline V gene. The CDR3 length is 14 residues. CDR3 DNA: TGTGCCAGCAACCCGGGACAGGGGATGGGTGGCTACACCTTC. Protein: CASNPGQGMGGYTF. The variable domain in full, with the rest retrieved from reference TRBV7-2 and TRBJ1-2, is GAGVSQSPSNKVTEKGKDVELRCDPISGHTALYWYRQSLGQGLEFLIYFQGNSAPDKSGLPSDRFSAERTGGSVSTLTIQRTQQEDSAVYLCASNPGQGMGGYTFGSGTRLTVV.

The chain links TRBV11-2 to TRBJ2-5, with D maybe TRBD2 (5 bases). V lost 5 bases to trimming and J lost 1 base, with 8 bases between them. This CDR3 is built from 13 residues. Germline CDR1 SGHAT, CDR2 FQNNGV. The CDR3, as DNA: TGTGCCAGCAGCCGGGGTCGCCAAGAGACCCAGTACTTC. Translation gives CASSRGRQETQYF.

J is TRBJ1-4 and V is TRBV7-7; 8 positions agree with TRBD1. Germline CDR1 and CDR2: SSHAT and FNYEAQ (reference sequence). With V trimmed by 5 bases and J by 8 bases, 10 bases remained unmatched. This CDR3 region has 15 residues. CDR3 region: CASSLGGTGGEKLFF. CDR3 DNA: TGTGCCAGCAGCCTTGGCGGGACAGGTGGCGAAAAACTGTTTTTT.

The chain carries TRBV7-9 and TRBJ2-1; D gene ambiguous. This CDR3 spans 14 amino acids. V was cut by 3 bases and J by 0 bases, with 6 bases left in between. CDR1 SEHNR and CDR2 FQNEAQ come from the germline V gene (reference sequence). CDR3 sequence: CASSLFSSYNEQFF. The CDR3, as DNA: TGTGCCAGCAGCTTGTTTAGCTCCTACAATGAGCAGTTCTTC.

This rearrangement joins TRBV5-1 to TRBJ2-5; 10 nucleotides agree with TRBD1. The CDR3 runs 14 residues. The germline V gene encodes CDR1 SGHRS and CDR2 YFSETQ. The J segment lost 7 bases and the V segment lost 2 bases, leaving 5 bases of the junction unmatched. As DNA, the CDR3 is TGCGCCAGCAGCTTCGGACAGGGGGAGGGGACCCAGTACTTC. Translation gives CASSFGQGEGTQYF.

This sequence joins TRBV28 and TRBJ1-1, with D possibly being TRBD1 (5 bases). The CDR3 runs 15 residues. Germline CDR1 MDHEN, CDR2 SYDVKM. Trimming pared 2 bases from V and 5 bases from J, leaving 15 bases between. DNA of the CDR3: TGTGCCAGCAGTTTAGGTGGAGGGGCGCCAACTGAAGCTTTCTTT. Translated: CASSLGGGAPTEAFF.

The chain joins TRBV3-1 (or the pseudogene TRBV3-2) to TRBJ1-2; maybe TRBD1 (6 bases). The CDR3 contains 16 residues. The germline CDR1 and CDR2 sequences are LGHDT and YNNKEL (reference sequence). Trimming left V 4 bases short and J 0 bases short, with 15 bases between. The CDR3 region is CASSPRWGPANYGYTF. CDR3 nucleotides: TGTGCCAGCAGCCCACGGTGGGGGCCAGCTAACTATGGCTACACCTTC.

The rearrangement uses TRBV30 and TRBJ2-7, with a possible D match to TRBD2 (5 bases). Germline CDR1 reads GTSNPN; CDR2 reads SVGIG (reference sequence). The CDR3 totals 13 residues. V dropped 2 bases and J dropped 0 bases, with 8 bases sitting between them. This CDR3 reads CAWSSGSSYEQYF. CDR3 in DNA: TGTGCCTGGAGTTCGGGGAGCTCCTACGAGCAGTACTTC.

The chain recombines TRBV24-1 with TRBJ2-3, with 11 nucleotides matching TRBD2. Germline V gene data show CDR1 as KGHDR and CDR2 as SFDVKD. The CDR3 totals 14 residues. V shed 5 bases and J 3 bases; nucleotides not matched to a gene: 0. CDR3 nucleotides: TGTGCCACCAGTGTAGCGGGAGGGACAGATACGCAGTATTTT. Translation gives CATSVAGGTDTQYF.

This clone came up once. The chain carries TRBV28 and TRBJ2-3, with D maybe TRBD1 (6 bases). Per the germline V gene, CDR1 is MDHEN and CDR2 is SYDVKM. CDR3 length: 15 residues. V lost 2 bases and J 2 bases, leaving 11 bases between the germline ends. This CDR3 is CASSLDQGLTDTQYF. The CDR3 coding sequence is TGTGCCAGCAGTTTAGACCAGGGGCTCACAGATACGCAGTATTTT.

This chain joins TRBV24-1 and TRBJ2-3, with 9 bases lining up with TRBD2. V lost 3 bases, J lost 4 bases, and 1 base stayed unmatched. Per the germline V gene, CDR1 is KGHDR and CDR2 is SFDVKD. The CDR3 is 14 residues long. The CDR3 coding sequence is TGTGCCACCAGTGATGAGCGGGGGGCAGATACGCAGTATTTT. Encoded protein: CATSDERGADTQYF.

The chain recombines TRBV13 with TRBJ1-3; D might be TRBD1 (6 bases). The CDR3 runs to 16 residues. Trimming took off 5 bases at V and 4 bases at J, with 18 bases between the two ends. Per the germline V gene, CDR1 is PRHDT and CDR2 is FYEKMQ (reference sequence). The CDR3 DNA sequence: TGTGCCAGCAGCCCCTCGGGAGGGGGTTACGGAAACACCATATATTTT. It codes for CASSPSGGGYGNTIYF.

V usage is TRBV4-2 and J usage is TRBJ1-6; D might be TRBD1 (6 bases). V was clipped by 1 base and J by 2 bases, with 12 bases between them. This CDR3 has 17 residues. In germline, CDR1 is LGHNA, CDR2 YNFKEQ. CDR3 amino acids: CASSQVTGNPYNSPLHF. The CDR3 DNA follows: TGTGCCAGCAGCCAAGTAACAGGGAACCCCTATAATTCACCCCTCCACTTT.

This sequence joins TRBV3-1 (or the pseudogene TRBV3-2) and TRBJ1-5; D is uncertain. V dropped 5 bases and J dropped 1 base, with 6 bases sitting between them. The CDR3 extends over 13 amino acids. The V gene's germline CDR1 is LGHDT and CDR2 YNNKEL (reference sequence). CDR3 loop: CASSGMSNQPQHF. The DNA for the CDR3 is TGTGCCAGCAGCGGCATGAGCAATCAGCCCCAGCATTTT.

This chain uses TRBV2 with TRBJ2-1; possible D gene TRBD2, 5 bases. The V and J ends lost 10 bases and 8 bases respectively, with 21 bases between them. This CDR3 spans 14 amino acids. CDR1 and CDR2 (germline): SNHLY, FYNNEI. CDR3 sequence: CATQPGLPSDEQFF. CDR3 DNA: TGTGCCACACAGCCGGGGTTACCCTCAGATGAGCAGTTCTTC.

The chain has TRBV5-8 and TRBJ1-6, with 9 bases identical to TRBD1. The CDR3 has 14 residues. The germline gives CDR1 SGHTS, CDR2 YDEGEE. The V and J ends lost 4 bases and 7 bases, in that order; junction bases with no gene match: 3. In DNA, the CDR3 is TGTGCCAGCAGCACGGGACAGGGAAATTCACCCCTCCACTTT. Its translation is CASSTGQGNSPLHF.

A single count supports this clone. The chain carries TRBV5-1 and TRBJ2-2; the D gene is possibly TRBD1 (6 bases). Germline V gene data show CDR1 as SGHRS and CDR2 as YFSETQ. CDR3 length equals 15 residues. Trimming stripped 2 bases from V and 0 bases from J, with 8 bases between. For the CDR3, the DNA is TGCGCCAGCAGCTTTCGGGACACGAACACCGGGGAGCTGTTTTTT. Its translation: CASSFRDTNTGELFF.

The rearrangement uses TRBV14 and TRBJ2-7; D is undetermined. The germline CDR1 and CDR2 sequences are SGHDN and FVKESK. The CDR3 is made up of 16 amino acids. Trimming took 2 bases from V and 2 from J, leaving 16 bases between them. CDR3 nucleotide sequence: TGTGCCAGCAGCCAAAAAAAGACTGCCACTACCTACGAGCAGTACTTC. Translation: CASSQKKTATTYEQYF.

This clone was picked up a small number of times. The V gene is TRBV19, the J gene TRBJ1-6; 8 nucleotides align to TRBD1. The junction had 3 bases not matched to a gene; V was cut back by 5 bases and J by 6 bases. Germline V gives CDR1 LNHDA, CDR2 SQIVND (reference sequence). This CDR3 comprises 14 residues. For the CDR3, the DNA is TGTGCCAGTAGTGCACAGGGGGGTAATTCACCCCTCCACTTT. Translation: CASSAQGGNSPLHF.

The chain employs TRBV15 and TRBJ1-5, with no clear D. V was shortened by 0 bases and J by 2 bases, with 8 bases between the two germline ends. The CDR3 is 15 residues long. Germline CDR1 reads LNHNV; CDR2 reads YYDKDF (reference sequence). For the CDR3, the DNA is TGTGCCACCAGCAGAGAACGGTTGGGCAATCAGCCCCAGCATTTT. Translation: CATSRERLGNQPQHF.

This chain links TRBV11-3 with TRBJ2-7, with 7 bases that match TRBD1. CDR3 length: 16 amino acids. CDR1 and CDR2 from the germline V gene are SGHNT and YENEEA. J lost 2 bases, V lost 5 bases, and 12 bases had no gene match. The DNA of the CDR3 is TGTGCCAGCAGCGTCACCGGGACAGCCCACCCCTACGAGCAGTACTTC. It is translated as CASSVTGTAHPYEQYF.

The V call is TRBV30, the J call TRBJ1-1; D is perhaps TRBD1 (6 bases). Germline V CDR1 and CDR2: GTSNPN, SVGIG (reference sequence). The CDR3 covers 13 residues. V gave up 1 base and J gave up 11 bases, with 17 bases separating them. The DNA of the CDR3 is TGTGCCTGGAGTGCGACAGGTCTTAACCTGGCTTTCTTT. Protein product: CAWSATGLNLAFF.